This T cell receptor beta chain was identified in a study of early T cells in non-severe SARS-CoV-2 infection (dated by TCRdb to the early 2020s). Some background on the complete study: Bulk RNA from unsorted whole blood was used for TCR sequencing, so alpha and beta chains could not be paired. Summary of the overall study and its limitations: VDJdb matching was skewed toward anti-spike CD8 responses and likely underestimated virus-specific expansions, missing private and CD4 specificities.

A case-control design nested within a healthcare worker cohort in London, UK, was used, with weekly nasopharyngeal swab PCR tests and blood sampling performed. Healthcare workers were recruited between 23 and 31 March 2020, during the week of the UK lockdown, and were followed weekly for up to roughly 15 weeks. The CDR3 starts with the cysteine, ends with the phenylalanine, and has 13 residues. Just CDR3 DNA is preserved here, 39 bases in frame from base 1. CDR1 and CDR2 (DFQATT, SNEGSKA) derive from the germline V gene (reference sequence). V and J are truncated by 6 bases and 10 bases respectively, leaving an intervening sequence of 16 bases. The library was made by 5' RACE. TCRdb names NextSeq 500 as the instrument used. Unique molecular identifiers were attached to individual cDNA molecules in the TCR library protocol so that sequencing error and PCR bias could be corrected. Both TCR alpha and beta chains were sequenced, and tight co-correlation was observed between alpha and beta sequence abundances in each sample. In the original analysis: Decombinator V4 was used to annotate TCR sequences for V gene, J gene and CDR3. Expanded TCRs were defined as changing significantly between any two time points under a Poisson model with p below 0.0001. TCR abundances were normalised to the total number of TCRs sequenced per sample and expressed as counts per million. TRAV1-2 paired with TRAJ12, TRAJ20 or TRAJ33 defined MAIT TCRs, while TRAV10 paired with TRAJ18 defined iNKT TCRs. VDJdb, accessed 1 November 2021, was searched for CMV, EBV and SARS-CoV-2 annotated TCRs, excluding TCRs annotated for multiple antigens. TCRdb reran the public reads through fastp at Q25 and MiXCR, keeping productive beta chains. CDR3 protein sequences are deduplicated, and each keeps its most common genes and DNA. TCRdb's processing, not the authors', yielded these V and J calls. This sample gives around 71,000 distinct CDR3 sequences in total; approximately 9.1% of them show up just once. Roughly 16% of the sample lies in the top ten.

This clonotype has ten or more counts. Its antigen remains unidentified. Per-nucleotide qualities are absent, and no much larger clonotype sits a single base away. The receptor was derived from an adult who was a healthcare worker with PCR-confirmed SARS-CoV-2 infection or an uninfected control (not recorded which). Recombination linked TRBV20-1 to TRBJ1-6; no D gene is confidently identified. The material sequenced was whole blood, taken at baseline. The bases read TGCAGTGCCCCGACACCTGGACGGTCACCCCTCCACTTT. It encodes CSAPTPGRSPLHF.